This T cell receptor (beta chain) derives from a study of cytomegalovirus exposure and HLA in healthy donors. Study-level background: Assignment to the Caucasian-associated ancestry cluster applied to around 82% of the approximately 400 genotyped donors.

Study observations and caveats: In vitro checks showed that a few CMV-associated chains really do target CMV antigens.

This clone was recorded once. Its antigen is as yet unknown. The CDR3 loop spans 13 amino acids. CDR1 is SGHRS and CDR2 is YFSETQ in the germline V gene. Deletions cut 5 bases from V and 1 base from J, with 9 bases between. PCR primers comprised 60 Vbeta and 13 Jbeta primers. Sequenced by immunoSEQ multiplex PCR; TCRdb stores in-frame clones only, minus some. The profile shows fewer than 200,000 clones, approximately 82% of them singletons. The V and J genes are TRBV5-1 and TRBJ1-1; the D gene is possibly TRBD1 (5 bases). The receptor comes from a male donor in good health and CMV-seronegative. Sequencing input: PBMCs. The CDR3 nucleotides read TGCGCCAGCAGAAGTCAGGGGAACACTGAAGCTTTCTTT. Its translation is CASRSQGNTEAFF.